One T cell receptor (beta chain) is described in this entry. A much larger clone lies one base from this, so it may be a read error. This record belongs to a study of regulatory T cells in long-lasting Graves disease. The CDR3 length is 14 residues. The V segment lost 6 bases and the J segment 7 bases; nucleotides outside the gene matches: 9. Germline-derived CDR1 and CDR2 are SNHLY and FYNNEI. Noted time point: newly diagnosed GD, antithyroid drugs for less than 3 months. There was RNA extracted from PBMCs, and the TCR library was made from it. Arm-PCR of CDR3 regions with iRepertoire HTBI primers generated TCR beta libraries. TCRdb reprocessed the multiplex PCR reads with MiXCR, giving one entry per CDR3 protein. The data hold roughly 500,000 distinct CDR3 sequences, with 12% to 15% observed a single time. The sample was also reused in another study, on T cells in Graves' hyperthyroidism and ophthalmopathy.

The V call is TRBV2, the J call TRBJ1-5; 7 nucleotides align to TRBD1. This clonotype originated in a woman aged 50 to 60 with Graves disease. Here the sequenced sample was peripheral blood mononuclear cells (PBMCs), taken at new diagnosis, from a patient treated with antithyroid drugs. CDR3 sequence reads: CASSSETGLQPQHF. The CDR3 DNA is TGTGCCAGCAGCTCCGAGACAGGGTTACAGCCCCAGCATTTT.